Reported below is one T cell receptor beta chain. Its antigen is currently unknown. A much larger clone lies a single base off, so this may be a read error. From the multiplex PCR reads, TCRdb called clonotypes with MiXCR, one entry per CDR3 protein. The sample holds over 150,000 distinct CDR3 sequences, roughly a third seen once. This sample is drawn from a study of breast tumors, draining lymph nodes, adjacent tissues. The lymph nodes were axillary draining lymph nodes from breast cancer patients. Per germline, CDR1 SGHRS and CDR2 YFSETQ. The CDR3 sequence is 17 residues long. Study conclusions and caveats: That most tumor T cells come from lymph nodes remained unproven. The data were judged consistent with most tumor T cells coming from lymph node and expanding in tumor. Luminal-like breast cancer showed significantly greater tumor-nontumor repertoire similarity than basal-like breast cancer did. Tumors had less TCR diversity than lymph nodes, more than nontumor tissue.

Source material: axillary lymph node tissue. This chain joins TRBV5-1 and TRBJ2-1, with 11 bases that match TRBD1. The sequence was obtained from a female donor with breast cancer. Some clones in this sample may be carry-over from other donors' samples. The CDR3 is CASGTGQGAGLYNERFF. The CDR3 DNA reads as TGCGCCAGCGGCACAGGACAGGGGGCGGGCCTATACAATGAGCGGTTCTTC.